The 29 T cell receptor beta chains below come from one sample, sequenced in a study of post-analysis software for immune sequencing data. General observations from the study: Controls showed lower frequencies than patients for 4 or 5 TRBV segments, and TRBV5-6, TRBV5-1 and TRBV20-1 were among these.

Incorporated into the TCR beta cDNA libraries were unique molecular identifiers, which served to reduce PCR and sequencing biases. TCRdb re-called the PCR reads through MiXCR, storing one row per CDR3 protein. The profile shows 350,000 to 500,000 distinct CDR3 sequences, roughly 38% of them singletons. No antigens are known for them. Sequenced input: blood. Receptors originate from a girl aged 2 to 9 with multiple sclerosis.

The CDR3 DNA follows: TGCAGTGCTAGGCCCAGAACTGAAGCTTTCTTT. Residues: CSARPRTEAFF. The chain joins TRBV20-1 to TRBJ1-1; no definite D call. Germline V gene sequence: CDR1 DFQATT, CDR2 SNEGSKA (reference sequence). The CDR3 contains 11 residues. V was clipped by 3 bases and J by 5 bases, with 7 bases between them.

This clonotype was picked up a small number of times. CDR3: CASRNGAYNEQFF. The CDR3 nucleotides read TGCGCCAGCAGGAACGGAGCCTACAATGAGCAGTTCTTC. The chain combines TRBV5-1 with TRBJ2-1; D unresolved. The germline V gene has CDR1 SGHRS and CDR2 YFSETQ. CDR3 length equals 13 residues. Trimming removed 5 bases at V and 2 bases at J, with 8 bases between.

As concerns this clonotype: A read error may account for a junction end that differs from germline. V and J are TRBV6-1 and TRBJ1-4, with 8 bases identical to TRBD1. Germline assignment: CDR1 MNHNS and CDR2 SASEGT. This CDR3 has 17 amino acids. This CDR3 reads CASSRTGRVATNEKLFF. The CDR3 coding sequence is TGTGCCAGCAGCCGGACAGGGAGAGTGGCAACTAACGAAAAACTGTTTTTT.

The V call is TRBV29-1, the J call TRBJ1-2; D remains unclear. CDR3 size: 13 residues. Germline-derived CDR1 and CDR2 are SQVTM and ANQGSEA. Trimming cost V 4 bases and J 0 bases, with 9 bases left between them. CDR3 nucleotides: TGCAGCGTTGTCAGGCCAGCTAACTATGGCTACACCTTC. It is translated as CSVVRPANYGYTF.

CDR3 nucleotides: TGTGCCAGCAGCCAGACTAGCGGGGGGGTAGAGACCCAGTACTTC. This encodes CASSQTSGGVETQYF. The chain links TRBV7-3 to TRBJ2-5, with 14 bases that match TRBD2. The V and J ends lost 5 bases and 4 bases, in that order; junction bases with no gene match: 3. The CDR3 consists of 15 residues. Looked up from germline, CDR1 is SGHTA and CDR2 is FQGTGA. Combining the CDR3 with reference TRBV7-3 and TRBJ2-5 gives the whole variable domain GAGVSQTPSNKVTEKGKYVELRCDPISGHTALYWYRQSLGQGPEFLIYFQGTGAADDSGLPNDRFFAVRPEGSVSTLKIQRTERGDSAVYLCASSQTSGGVETQYFGPGTRLLVL.

This clonotype was detected a few times. The V and J genes are TRBV4-3 and TRBJ2-4; 8 bases map to TRBD1. Losses at the gene ends were 2 bases for V and 8 bases for J; bases not matched to a gene: 8. From germline, CDR1 is LGHNA and CDR2 YSLEER. This CDR3 spans 15 amino acids. In nucleotides, the CDR3 is TGCGCCAGCAGCCAACGAGGACAGGGATGGGACATTCAGTACTTC. This translates into CASSQRGQGWDIQYF.

The CDR3 sequence is CASSERRLGFPSGKGYNDEQFF. The CDR3, as DNA: TGCGCCAGCAGCGAAAGACGGCTCGGGTTTCCTAGCGGGAAGGGGTACAATGATGAGCAGTTCTTC. The V and J genes are TRBV4-3 and TRBJ2-1, with 9 positions matching TRBD2. This CDR3 is built from 22 residues. J lost 8 bases, V lost 5 bases, and 31 bases had no gene match. CDR1 is LGHNA, CDR2 YSLEER, per germline.

The table lists this clonotype with a count of one. V usage is TRBV11-2 and J usage is TRBJ2-3, with 7 bases identical to TRBD2. Germline-derived CDR1 and CDR2 are SGHAT and FQNNGV. The CDR3 consists of 16 residues. The J segment lost 3 bases and the V segment lost 1 base, leaving 7 bases of the junction unmatched. The CDR3 region is CASSLGGSGGTDTQYF. CDR3 sequence (DNA): TGTGCCAGCAGCTTAGGTGGTTCGGGGGGTACAGATACGCAGTATTTT. Full variable domain (outside the CDR3, taken from reference TRBV11-2 and TRBJ2-3): EAGVAQSPRYKIIEKRQSVAFWCNPISGHATLYWYQQILGQGPKLLIQFQNNGVVDDSQLPKDRFSAERLKGVDSTLKIQPAKLEDSAVYLCASSLGGSGGTDTQYFGPGTRLTVL.

This clonotype was recorded a few times. The rearrangement links TRBV29-1 to TRBJ2-4, with D perhaps matching TRBD1 (5 bases). The CDR3 runs 14 residues. From germline, CDR1 is SQVTM and CDR2 ANQGSEA. Trimming removed 5 bases from V and 5 bases from J, with 16 bases in between. The CDR3 region is CSVKTVVNQNIQYF. In DNA, the CDR3 is TGCAGCGTTAAGACAGTCGTCAACCAAAACATTCAGTACTTC.

This chain joins TRBV10-3 and TRBJ1-2, with D uncertain. Germline assignment: CDR1 ENHRY and CDR2 SYGVKD. The CDR3 is 11 residues long. The ends were cut back, 3 bases at V and 7 bases at J, with 6 bases in the middle. As DNA, the CDR3 is TGTGCCATCAGTGACCCAGGTGGCTACACCTTC. Its protein is CAISDPGGYTF.

This clonotype was counted only a few times. The genes are TRBV3-1 and TRBJ1-2, with D uncertain. The CDR3 totals 15 residues. The V end was cut by 0 bases, the J end by 0 bases, with 8 bases between. Germline V gives CDR1 LGHDT, CDR2 YNNKEL (reference sequence). The CDR3 reads CASSQEESANYGYTF. Written as DNA, the CDR3 is TGTGCCAGCAGCCAAGAGGAATCAGCTAACTATGGCTACACCTTC.

This clonotype was found a few times. CDR3 DNA sequence: TGTGCCAGCAAACCTAGACAGGGGTGGGGGGAGACCCAGTACTTC. This gives the protein CASKPRQGWGETQYF. The V call is TRBV11-2, the J call TRBJ2-5; 8 nucleotides match TRBD1. There are 15 residues in the CDR3. Trimming at V came to 7 bases and at J to 5 bases, leaving 12 bases not matched to a gene. Germline V gene lookup returns CDR1 SGHAT and CDR2 FQNNGV.

The chain links TRBV5-1 to TRBJ2-7; 8 bases are shared with TRBD1. Looked up from germline, CDR1 is SGHRS and CDR2 is YFSETQ. V trimming: 4 bases; J trimming: 7 bases; junction bases outside the gene matches: 19. CDR3 length equals 17 residues. Written as DNA, the CDR3 is TGCGCCAGCAGCCCGCGACAGGGGTCCGGTAGCTACAATGAGCAGTACTTC. This sequence encodes CASSPRQGSGSYNEQYF.

The chain recombines TRBV6-5 with TRBJ1-4, with D unresolved. V lost 2 bases to trimming and J lost 3 bases, with 10 bases between them. This CDR3 has 15 amino acids. Germline values: CDR1 MNHEY, CDR2 SVGAGI. The CDR3 coding sequence is TGTGCCAGCAGTTACGGGCCACAGCCTAATGAAAAACTGTTTTTT. Its translation: CASSYGPQPNEKLFF.

This sequence joins TRBV15 and TRBJ2-2; maybe TRBD1 (6 bases). This CDR3 is 14 amino acids long. V was shortened by 5 bases and J by 10 bases, with 17 bases between the two germline ends. The germline V gene encodes CDR1 LNHNV and CDR2 YYDKDF (reference sequence). This CDR3 reads CATSPTGGAEELFF. The CDR3 nucleotides are TGTGCCACCAGCCCGACAGGCGGTGCCGAGGAGCTGTTTTTT.

This clonotype was detected only a few times. This chain connects TRBV6-1 to TRBJ2-7, with 7 positions matching TRBD1. The ends lost 11 bases at V and 0 bases at J; junction bases unmatched: 19. This CDR3 comprises 17 residues. The germline CDR1 and CDR2 sequences are MNHNS and SASEGT. The chain's CDR3 is CASPTVGTENPSYEQYF. The CDR3 DNA is TGTGCCTCACCAACAGTCGGGACAGAAAACCCCTCCTACGAGCAGTACTTC.

The chain links TRBV28 to TRBJ2-1, with 7 bases identical to TRBD1. This CDR3 has 17 amino acids. Trimming took 5 bases from V and 1 from J; bases not matched to a gene: 11. Germline V gene data show CDR1 as MDHEN and CDR2 as SYDVKM. The CDR3 DNA is TGTGCCAGCAGTCCTCACAGCGGACAGGCATCCTACAATGAGCAGTTCTTC. The encoded protein is CASSPHSGQASYNEQFF.

The CDR3 DNA reads TGTGCCAGCTCGCCTTATCTAGCGGGGACGGATACGCAGTATTTT. Encoded protein: CASSPYLAGTDTQYF. The rearrangement uses TRBV18 and TRBJ2-3; TRBD2 agrees at 9 bases. Per the germline V gene, CDR1 is KGHSH and CDR2 is LQKENI. The CDR3 runs to 15 residues. The V segment lost 6 bases and the J segment 6 bases; nucleotides outside the gene matches: 10.

This clonotype has a handful of counts. The chain combines TRBV27 with TRBJ2-1, with D perhaps assigned TRBD1 or TRBD2 (6 bases each). Germline V gene sequence: CDR1 MNHEY, CDR2 SMNVEV (reference sequence). The CDR3 has 14 amino acids. The germline V and J ends were trimmed by 2 bases and 9 bases, with 14 bases remaining between them. The CDR3 DNA sequence: TGTGCCAGCAGTTTACTCGGGGGCGCGATTGAGCAGTTCTTC. Translation gives CASSLLGGAIEQFF.

CDR3: CASSFDFLSTDTQYF. For the CDR3, the DNA is TGTGCCAGCAGCTTCGACTTCCTAAGCACAGATACGCAGTATTTT. J is TRBJ2-3 and V is TRBV5-5; unclear D gene. Trimming shortened V by 2 bases and J by 0 bases, and 10 bases separated the two germline ends. CDR3 length equals 15 residues. Germline V gene data show CDR1 as SGHKS and CDR2 as YYEKEE (reference sequence).

In regard to this clonotype: The junction and the germline gene differ at one end; a read error may be behind it. The chain is built from TRBV2 and TRBJ2-3, with 11 nucleotides matching TRBD2. Germline CDR1 and CDR2: SNHLY and FYNNEI. This CDR3 is built from 16 residues. The CDR3 DNA reads TGTGTCAGCAGCCCTGGAACTAGCGGGGGAATAGATACGCAGTATTTT. Protein sequence: CVSSPGTSGGIDTQYF.

This clonotype turned up a few times. The J gene is TRBJ2-5, the V gene TRBV20-1, with D perhaps TRBD1 (6 bases). CDR1 is DFQATT and CDR2 is SNEGSKA in the germline V gene (reference sequence). V lost 3 bases and J lost 2, with 19 bases in between. The CDR3 has 16 residues. Here the CDR3 DNA reads TGCAGTGCTAGTCAGGCGCGAGGGACAACTCAAGAGACCCAGTACTTC. Protein product: CSASQARGTTQETQYF.

The chain combines TRBV5-6 with TRBJ1-1; 8 bases line up with TRBD1. The length of the CDR3 is 16 residues. V lost 4 bases, J lost 0 bases, and 8 bases stayed unmatched. CDR1 and CDR2 from the germline V gene are SGHDT and YYEEEE. The CDR3 is CASSVKRQGLNTEAFF. CDR3 in DNA: TGTGCCAGCAGCGTCAAGCGACAGGGGTTGAACACTGAAGCTTTCTTT.

V is TRBV18 and J is TRBJ2-3; a possible D gene is TRBD2 (5 bases). The length of the CDR3 is 14 residues. The germline gives CDR1 KGHSH, CDR2 LQKENI. The V gene lost 5 bases and the J gene lost 2 bases, with 11 bases spanning the gap. This CDR3 reads CASSFTRDTDTQYF. Written as DNA, the CDR3 is TGTGCCAGCTCATTCACTAGGGACACAGATACGCAGTATTTT. Combining the CDR3 with reference TRBV18 and TRBJ2-3 gives the whole variable domain NAGVMQNPRHLVRRRGQEARLRCSPMKGHSHVYWYRQLPEEGLKFMVYLQKENIIDESGMPKERFSAEFPKEGPSILRIQQVVRGDSAAYFCASSFTRDTDTQYFGPGTRLTVL.

J is TRBJ2-7 and V is TRBV18, with 10 bases matching TRBD1. Germline loops: CDR1 KGHSH, CDR2 LQKENI. The CDR3 length is 15 residues. The trim removed 0 bases at V and 4 bases at J, leaving 3 bases unmatched. The CDR3 nucleotides are TGTGCCAGCTCACCACCTAGACAGGGGGCGTACGAGCAGTACTTC. Residues: CASSPPRQGAYEQYF.

CDR3 region: CASSLGGGAVNEQFF. Here the CDR3 DNA reads TGTGCCAGCAGCTTAGGTGGGGGGGCCGTCAATGAGCAGTTCTTC. The V gene is TRBV7-6, the J gene TRBJ2-1, with D possibly matching TRBD2 (7 bases). The CDR3 spans 15 residues. From germline, CDR1 is SGHVS and CDR2 FNYEAQ. V lost 1 base, J lost 6 bases, and 13 bases lay in between.

The chain couples TRBV10-3 to TRBJ2-7, with D possibly TRBD1 on 6 matching bases. The CDR3 length is 14 residues. Per the germline V gene, CDR1 is ENHRY and CDR2 is SYGVKD. Trimming removed 3 bases from V and 5 bases from J, with 14 bases in between. Written as DNA, the CDR3 is TGTGCCATCAGTGACAGGACAGAGGGAAACGAGCAGTACTTC. Protein: CAISDRTEGNEQYF.

The V and J genes are TRBV4-3 and TRBJ2-7; D gene uncertain. Per germline, CDR1 LGHNA and CDR2 YSLEER. The V gene lost 3 bases and the J gene lost 3 bases, with 18 bases spanning the gap. The CDR3 is 16 residues long. The CDR3 DNA reads TGCGCCAGCAGCCACAAACAGAGGCTGCCCAACTACGAGCAGTACTTC. Its protein is CASSHKQRLPNYEQYF.

The CDR3 is CSTLGLAIGNEQFF. The CDR3 DNA sequence: TGCAGTACTCTCGGACTAGCGATAGGCAATGAGCAGTTCTTC. This chain links TRBV20-1 with TRBJ2-1; 9 bases align to TRBD2. Trimming at V came to 8 bases and at J to 6 bases, leaving 11 bases not matched to a gene. The CDR3 runs to 14 residues. Germline loops: CDR1 DFQATT, CDR2 SNEGSKA (reference sequence).